A selection of T cell receptor beta chains follows, all from one sample in a study of control samples from healthy donors and cancer patients. TCRdb's table, derived via immunoSEQ multiplex PCR, lists solely in-frame clones and lacks some. This sample has about 150,000 clones, with approximately 96% found just once. Sequences were obtained from blood. These receptors were obtained from a man aged 35-49 years in good health. Both conserved end residues are part of each CDR3. A D gene is named only where the DNA matches it firmly. Rows may omit the clone size; those that give it use once, few, many or a size class.

clone size,CDR3 length,V gene,D gene,J gene,CDR3 DNA,CDR3 protein
few,17,TRBV18,TRBD2,TRBJ2-3,TGTGCCAGCTCACCAAGGCCTAGCGGGGGGGCTCCAGATACGCAGTATTTT,CASSPRPSGGAPDTQYF
once,14,TRBV5-6,NA,TRBJ2-7,TGTGCCAGCAGCCGCAGGGATACGGAGAAAGGGCAGTACTTC,CASSRRDTEKGQYF
NA,12,TRBV18,NA,TRBJ2-2,TGTGCCAGCTCACCTGACATCGGGGAGCTGTTTTTT,CASSPDIGELFF
NA,15,TRBV11-2,TRBD1,TRBJ1-1,TGTGCCAGCAGCCGACAGGACAGGGGGAACACTGAAGCTTTCTTT,CASSRQDRGNTEAFF
NA,11,TRBV4-2,NA,TRBJ1-2,TGTGCCAGCAGCCAGGGGGGGGGCTACACCTTC,CASSQGGGYTF
NA,13,TRBV10-1,NA,TRBJ1-1,TGCGCCAGCAGTGAGGACAGGTTCACTGAAGCTTTCTTT,CASSEDRFTEAFF
few,15,TRBV28,TRBD1,TRBJ1-1,TGTGCCAGCAGCAGGACAGGGGTTGCGAACACTGAAGCTTTCTTT,CASSRTGVANTEAFF
NA,15,TRBV28,NA,TRBJ1-5,TGTGCCAGCAGAGCGGTGGACGGATTTAATCAGCCCCAGCATTTT,CASRAVDGFNQPQHF
NA,14,TRBV5-1,NA,TRBJ2-2,TGCGCCAGCAGCTTGGCCACAGTCACCGGGGAGCTGTTTTTT,CASSLATVTGELFF
NA,16,TRBV13,TRBD1,TRBJ1-1,TGTGCCAGCAGCCGAGGGGGGACAGGGGCCAGCACTGAAGCTTTCTTT,CASSRGGTGASTEAFF
NA,18,TRBV4-1,NA,TRBJ1-2,TGCGCCAGCAGCCAAGAGGGGGGGTTCACTATGTTCCACTATGGCTACACCTTC,CASSQEGGFTMFHYGYTF
NA,15,TRBV7-6,NA,TRBJ1-3,TGTGCCAGCACCTACAGTGGGGGTTCTGGAAACACCATATATTTT,CASTYSGGSGNTIYF
NA,14,TRBV6-1,NA,TRBJ1-2,TGTGCCAGCAGTGAAGCCTCAGGGAACTATGGCTACACCTTC,CASSEASGNYGYTF
NA,13,TRBV3-1/TRBV3-2,NA,TRBJ1-1,TGTGCCAGCAGCCAAGGGTTCCCAGGGAGGGCTTTCTTT,CASSQGFPGRAFF
NA,15,TRBV6-5,NA,TRBJ2-2,TGTGCCAGCAGCACCACGGGGGAGAACACCGGGGAGCTGTTTTTT,CASSTTGENTGELFF
NA,15,TRBV5-1,NA,TRBJ1-1,TGCGCCAGCAGCATACAGGGTTGGGGGAACACTGAAGCTTTCTTT,CASSIQGWGNTEAFF
NA,12,TRBV7-2,NA,TRBJ2-3,TGTGCCAGCAGCTATTACACAGATACGCAGTATTTT,CASSYYTDTQYF
once,16,TRBV4-1,NA,TRBJ2-3,TGCGCCAGCAGCCAATGGGACGACAGCGGCACAGATACGCAGTATTTT,CASSQWDDSGTDTQYF
NA,12,TRBV2,NA,TRBJ1-5,TGTGCCAGCAGTGAAAGTAATCAGCCCCAGCATTTT,CASSESNQPQHF
NA,13,TRBV6-5,TRBD1,TRBJ1-5,TGTGCCAGCAGCCGGGACAGGGCCCAGCCCCAGCATTTT,CASSRDRAQPQHF
NA,16,TRBV5-5,TRBD1,TRBJ1-2,TGTGCCAGCAGCTTGGTGCCAGGGGGATCGAACTATGGCTACACCTTC,CASSLVPGGSNYGYTF
once,17,TRBV7-9,TRBD1,TRBJ2-3,TGTGCCAGCAGCTTAGTAGGGGGCAGGCGTAGCACAGATACGCAGTATTTT,CASSLVGGRRSTDTQYF
NA,14,TRBV4-3,NA,TRBJ1-2,TGCGCCAGCAGCGTCGGGCGGGGTTACTATGGCTACACCTTC,CASSVGRGYYGYTF
NA,13,TRBV5-1,TRBD1,TRBJ1-4,TGCGCCAGCAGCCTAGGGGGCTGGGAAAAACTGTTTTTT,CASSLGGWEKLFF
NA,11,TRBV2,NA,TRBJ2-3,TGTGCCAGCAGATACACAGATACGCAGTATTTT,CASRYTDTQYF
NA,19,TRBV4-3,NA,TRBJ1-4,TGCGCCAGCAGCCAAGATGGTGTCTCGACGGGAGGGACCAATGAAAAACTGTTTTTT,CASSQDGVSTGGTNEKLFF
NA,14,TRBV2,TRBD1,TRBJ2-7,TGTGCCAGCAGGGTTGGGACAGCCACCTACGAGCAGTACTTC,CASRVGTATYEQYF
NA,15,TRBV3-1/TRBV3-2,NA,TRBJ2-2,TGTGCCAGCAGCCAAGATGTCTCAAACACCGGGGAGCTGTTTTTT,CASSQDVSNTGELFF
NA,15,TRBV6-1,NA,TRBJ2-2,TGTGCCAGCAGTGAATTCGGCAGGGTCATCGGGGAGCTGTTTTTT,CASSEFGRVIGELFF
NA,13,TRBV6-5,TRBD1,TRBJ1-4,TGTGCCAGCAGTTCAGGGACAGGGGGAAAACTGTTTTTT,CASSSGTGGKLFF
NA,14,TRBV7-2,NA,TRBJ2-7,TGTGCCAGCAGCGTGTGGGGGCGAGTCGGCGAGCAGTACTTC,CASSVWGRVGEQYF
NA,15,TRBV28,NA,TRBJ1-5,TGTGCCAGCAGTTTGGCAGGGTATAGCAATCAGCCCCAGCATTTT,CASSLAGYSNQPQHF
NA,13,TRBV28,TRBD1,TRBJ2-1,TGTGCCGTCGTAGGGGGCCCCTACAATGAGCAGTTCTTC,CAVVGGPYNEQFF
NA,13,TRBV20-1,TRBD1,TRBJ1-4,TGCAGTGCTAGTGTACAGGGGCTTGAAAAACTGTTTTTT,CSASVQGLEKLFF
NA,15,TRBV10-1,NA,TRBJ2-3,TGCGCCAGCAGTGACAGTCCAGGCCTTACAGATACGCAGTATTTT,CASSDSPGLTDTQYF
few,14,TRBV10-2,TRBD2,TRBJ2-1,TGCGCCAGCAGTGAGGCAAGCGGGGGTAATGAGCAGTTCTTC,CASSEASGGNEQFF
NA,13,TRBV11-2,NA,TRBJ2-1,TGTGCCAGCAGCTTACGGGGTTACAATGAGCAGTTCTTC,CASSLRGYNEQFF
NA,16,TRBV19,NA,TRBJ1-3,TGTGCCAGTAGTATTCCCGCAGGGGCCTCTGGAAACACCATATATTTT,CASSIPAGASGNTIYF
NA,14,TRBV5-1,TRBD1,TRBJ1-2,TGCGCCAGCAGCTGGGGACAGGGGAGAGGGGGCTACACCTTC,CASSWGQGRGGYTF
NA,15,TRBV6-5,NA,TRBJ1-3,TGTGCCAGCAGTTACACAGGGAGGCAAGGAAACACCATATATTTT,CASSYTGRQGNTIYF
NA,14,TRBV10-3,NA,TRBJ1-5,TGTGCCATCAGTGGGGTTCAGATGAGTCAGCCCCAGCATTTT,CAISGVQMSQPQHF